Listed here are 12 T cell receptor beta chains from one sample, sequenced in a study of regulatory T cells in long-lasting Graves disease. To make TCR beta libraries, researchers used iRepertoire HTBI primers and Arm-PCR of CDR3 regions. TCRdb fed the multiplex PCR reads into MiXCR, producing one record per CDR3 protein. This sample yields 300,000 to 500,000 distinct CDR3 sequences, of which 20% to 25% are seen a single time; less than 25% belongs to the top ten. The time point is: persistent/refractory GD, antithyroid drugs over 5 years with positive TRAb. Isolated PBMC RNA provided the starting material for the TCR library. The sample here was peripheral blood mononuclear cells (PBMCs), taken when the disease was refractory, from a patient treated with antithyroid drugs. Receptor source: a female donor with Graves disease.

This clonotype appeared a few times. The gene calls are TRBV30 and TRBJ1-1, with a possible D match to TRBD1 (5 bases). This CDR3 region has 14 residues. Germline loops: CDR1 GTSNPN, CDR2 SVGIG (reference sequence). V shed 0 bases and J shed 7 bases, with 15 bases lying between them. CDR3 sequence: CAWSVDAWGDEAFF. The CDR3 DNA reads TGTGCCTGGAGTGTAGATGCCTGGGGGGATGAAGCTTTCTTT.

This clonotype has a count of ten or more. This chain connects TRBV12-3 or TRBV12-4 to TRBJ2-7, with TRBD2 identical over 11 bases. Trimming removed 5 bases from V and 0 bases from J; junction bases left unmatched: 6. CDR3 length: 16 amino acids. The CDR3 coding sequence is TGTGCCAGCAGTACGGGACTAGCGGTTAGCTCCTACGAGCAGTACTTC. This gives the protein CASSTGLAVSSYEQYF.

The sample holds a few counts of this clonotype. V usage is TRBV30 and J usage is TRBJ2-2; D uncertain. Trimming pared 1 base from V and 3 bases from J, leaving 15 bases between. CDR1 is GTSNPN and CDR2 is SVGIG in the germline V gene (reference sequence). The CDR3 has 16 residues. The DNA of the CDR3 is TGTGCCTGGAGTGACGCGGTTATCGGTTACACCGGGGAGCTGTTTTTT. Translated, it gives CAWSDAVIGYTGELFF.

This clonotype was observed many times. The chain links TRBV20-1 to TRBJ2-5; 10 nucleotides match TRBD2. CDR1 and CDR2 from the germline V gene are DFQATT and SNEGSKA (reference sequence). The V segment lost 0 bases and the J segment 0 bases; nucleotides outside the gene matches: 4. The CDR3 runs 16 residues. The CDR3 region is CSARELAGLYQETQYF. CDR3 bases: TGCAGTGCTAGAGAACTAGCGGGGCTGTACCAAGAGACCCAGTACTTC.

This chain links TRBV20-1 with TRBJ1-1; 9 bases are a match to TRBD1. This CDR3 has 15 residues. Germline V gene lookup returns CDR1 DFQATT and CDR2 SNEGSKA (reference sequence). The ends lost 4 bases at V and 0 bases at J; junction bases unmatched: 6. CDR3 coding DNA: TGCAGTGCTAAGAGGACAGGGGCTATGAACACTGAAGCTTTCTTT. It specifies CSAKRTGAMNTEAFF.

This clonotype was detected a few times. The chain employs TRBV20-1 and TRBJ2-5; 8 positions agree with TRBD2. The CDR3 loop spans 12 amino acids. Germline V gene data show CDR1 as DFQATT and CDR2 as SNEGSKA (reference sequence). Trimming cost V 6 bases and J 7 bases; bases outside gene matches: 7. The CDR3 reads CSARGLAGTQYF. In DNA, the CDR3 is TGCAGTGCCCGTGGACTAGCCGGGACCCAGTACTTC.

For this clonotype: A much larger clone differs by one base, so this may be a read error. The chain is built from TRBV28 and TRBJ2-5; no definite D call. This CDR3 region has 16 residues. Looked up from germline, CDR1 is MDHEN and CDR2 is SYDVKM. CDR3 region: CPSSLFYGSIQETQYF. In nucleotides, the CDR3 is TGTCCCAGCAGTTTATTTTACGGCAGCATCCAAGAGACCCAGTACTTC.

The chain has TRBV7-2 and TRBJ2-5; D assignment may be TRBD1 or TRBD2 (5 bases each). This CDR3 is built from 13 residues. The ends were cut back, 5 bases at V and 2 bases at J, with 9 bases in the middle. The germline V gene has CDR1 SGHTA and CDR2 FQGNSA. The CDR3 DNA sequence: TGTGCCAGCAGCCAAGAGGGGCAAGAGACCCAGTACTTC. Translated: CASSQEGQETQYF.

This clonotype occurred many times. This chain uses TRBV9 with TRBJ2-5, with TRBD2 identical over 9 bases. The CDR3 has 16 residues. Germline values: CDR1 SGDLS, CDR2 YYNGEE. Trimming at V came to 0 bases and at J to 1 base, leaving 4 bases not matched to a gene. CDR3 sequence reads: CASSVVAGGPQETQYF. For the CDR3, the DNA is TGTGCCAGCAGCGTAGTTGCGGGAGGGCCCCAAGAGACCCAGTACTTC.

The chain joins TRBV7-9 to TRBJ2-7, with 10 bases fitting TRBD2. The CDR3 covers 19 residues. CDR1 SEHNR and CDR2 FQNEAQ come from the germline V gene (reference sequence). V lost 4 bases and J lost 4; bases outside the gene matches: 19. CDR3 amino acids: CASSWGLAGVNRNPYEQYF. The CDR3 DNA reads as TGTGCCAGCAGCTGGGGGCTAGCGGGAGTTAACCGTAACCCGTACGAGCAGTACTTC.

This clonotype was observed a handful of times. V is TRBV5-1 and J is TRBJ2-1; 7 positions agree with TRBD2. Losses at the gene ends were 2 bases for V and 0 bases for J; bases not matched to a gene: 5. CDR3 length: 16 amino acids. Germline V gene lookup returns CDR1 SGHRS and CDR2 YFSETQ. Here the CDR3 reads CASSLNGGSSYNEQFF. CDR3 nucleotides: TGCGCCAGCAGCTTAAATGGCGGGAGCTCCTACAATGAGCAGTTCTTC.

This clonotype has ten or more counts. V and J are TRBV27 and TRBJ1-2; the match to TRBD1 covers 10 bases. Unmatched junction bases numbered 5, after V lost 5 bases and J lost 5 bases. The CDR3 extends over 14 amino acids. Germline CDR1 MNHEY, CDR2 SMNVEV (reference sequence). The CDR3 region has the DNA TGTGCCAGCAGTCTGACAGGGGGCAGGTATGGCTACACCTTC. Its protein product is CASSLTGGRYGYTF.